This TCR beta chain emerged from a study of shared clonotypes between healthy human individuals. Study outcomes and limitations: Compared with clonotypes that all four donors shared, non-shared clonotypes had lower generation probabilities.

A remark on this clone: What it binds is not known.

TCRdb's copy holds only in-frame clones and misses some; the assay was immunoSEQ multiplex PCR. This sample has about 340,000 clones, with about 70% found just once. Deletions cut 0 bases from V and 3 bases from J, with 6 bases between. The CDR3 is 13 amino acids. CDR1 is MNHEY, CDR2 SVGAGI, per germline. J is TRBJ2-7 and V is TRBV6-5; tentatively, D is TRBD1 (5 bases). The receptor's source is a man in his thirties or forties in good health. The sequencing sample was made of memory CD4+ T cells sorted from blood. This sample's subset: CD45RA-negative fraction. The CDR3 protein is CASSYSQVYEQYF. In DNA form, the CDR3 reads TGTGCCAGCAGTTACTCACAGGTCTACGAGCAGTACTTC.